The rows below give T cell receptor beta chains drawn from one sample of a study of human T cells and chemical hapten exposure. TCRdb reprocessed the RACE reads with MiXCR, giving one entry per CDR3 protein. This table has roughly 86,000 distinct CDR3 sequences, roughly 10% appearing once. The material was whole blood, obtained in connection with sensitization to the hapten diphenylcyclopropenone (DPC). These receptors were collected from a man aged 40-50 years with alopecia areata. Some clones in this sample may be carry-over from other donors' samples. CDR3s include the opening cysteine and the closing phenylalanine or tryptophan. A D gene is named only where the DNA matches it firmly. Size tells how often a clone was seen (once, few, many) or the class of an expanded clone, and some rows leave it out.

>few|TRBV18|TRBJ1-3|.
CASSPRQASSGNTIYF
TGTGCCAGCTCACCAAGACAGGCCAGCTCTGGAAACACCATATATTTT
>few|TRBV6-5|TRBJ2-3|TRBD1
CASSYSWDRGGGTDTQYF
TGTGCCAGCAGTTACTCTTGGGACAGGGGAGGAGGGACAGATACGCAGTATTTT
>many|TRBV12-3/TRBV12-4|TRBJ1-1|.
CASSLDRLPNTEAFF
TGTGCCAGCAGTTTAGACAGACTCCCGAACACTGAAGCTTTCTTT
>.|TRBV7-8|TRBJ2-3|TRBD2
CASSATSGSPDTQYF
TGTGCCAGCAGCGCGACTAGCGGGAGCCCAGATACGCAGTATTTT
>.|TRBV28|TRBJ2-5|TRBD1
CASTGTGGAWRAQETQYF
TGTGCCAGCACCGGGACAGGGGGCGCCTGGCGGGCCCAAGAGACCCAGTACTTC
>.|TRBV28|TRBJ2-5|TRBD1
CASSPGQASETQYF
TGTGCCAGCAGCCCAGGACAGGCCTCGGAGACCCAGTACTTC
>.|TRBV6-5|TRBJ1-4|.
CASSNRLEKLFF
TGTGCCAGCAGTAACCGGCTTGAAAAACTGTTTTTT
>many|TRBV29-1|TRBJ2-7|TRBD2
CSMTSGSNREQYF
TGCAGCATGACTAGCGGGAGTAATCGGGAGCAGTACTTC
>many|TRBV5-1|TRBJ1-5|TRBD1
CASRLSRGRRNQPQHF
TGCGCCAGCAGATTAAGCAGGGGGCGCCGCAATCAGCCCCAGCATTTT
>few|TRBV7-2|TRBJ2-4|TRBD2
CASSYSRTSGAQNIQYF
TGTGCCAGCAGCTATTCCCGGACTAGCGGAGCCCAAAACATTCAGTACTTC
>few|TRBV2|TRBJ1-5|TRBD1
CASSRTGGQPQHF
TGTGCCAGCAGTCGAACAGGGGGTCAGCCCCAGCATTTT
>.|TRBV12-3/TRBV12-4|TRBJ1-5|TRBD1
CASTKTGGKDQPQHF
TGTGCCAGCACTAAGACAGGGGGGAAGGATCAGCCCCAGCATTTT
>.|TRBV13|TRBJ2-1|TRBD2
CASSEVAGSYNEQFF
TGTGCCAGCAGCGAGGTAGCGGGATCCTACAATGAGCAGTTCTTC
>few|TRBV6-6|TRBJ1-4|TRBD1
CASRGRIGTGSGKTNEKLFF
TGTGCCAGCAGGGGGAGGATTGGGACAGGTTCGGGGAAAACTAATGAAAAACTGTTTTTT
>few|TRBV10-3|TRBJ1-2|.
CAISVGGDYGYTF
TGTGCCATCAGTGTGGGGGGCGACTATGGCTACACCTTC
>many|TRBV5-1|TRBJ2-3|.
CASSLDQDTQYF
TGCGCCAGCAGCTTGGATCAAGATACGCAGTATTTT
>few|TRBV3-1|TRBJ2-1|TRBD1
CASSQVLDRGREDTSYNEQFF
TGTGCCAGCAGCCAAGTTTTGGACAGGGGGCGTGAAGATACGTCCTACAATGAGCAGTTCTTC
>.|TRBV10-3|TRBJ2-5|.
CAISDRGQETQYF
TGTGCCATCAGTGACAGGGGCCAAGAGACCCAGTACTTC
>few|TRBV6-6|TRBJ1-5|.
CASSWGAGPRSNQPQHF
TGTGCCAGCAGTTGGGGAGCCGGGCCCAGGAGCAATCAGCCCCAGCATTTT
>many|TRBV28|TRBJ1-5|.
CASSSPANQPQHF
TGTGCCAGCAGTAGCCCGGCGAATCAGCCCCAGCATTTT
>few|TRBV6-5|TRBJ1-5|TRBD1
CASSPTGLGNQPQHF
TGTGCCAGCAGTCCGACAGGGTTGGGCAATCAGCCCCAGCATTTT
>few|TRBV5-1|TRBJ2-1|TRBD2
CASSGGLAGGPNNEQFF
TGCGCCAGCAGCGGCGGACTAGCGGGAGGGCCCAACAATGAGCAGTTCTTC
>few|TRBV4-2|TRBJ2-1|TRBD2
CASSPPGTRNEQFF
TGTGCCAGCAGCCCACCCGGGACTAGAAATGAGCAGTTCTTC
>few|TRBV6-2/TRBV6-3|TRBJ2-3|.
CASGRSGARTDTQYF
TGTGCCAGCGGAAGATCAGGGGCACGCACAGATACGCAGTATTTT
>.|TRBV7-8|TRBJ1-3|TRBD1
CASSSFGTGGESGNTIYF
TGTGCCAGCAGCTCCTTCGGGACAGGGGGTGAAAGTGGAAACACCATATATTTT
>.|TRBV6-2/TRBV6-3|TRBJ1-1|.
CASSYSPGGAFF
TGTGCCAGCAGTTACTCACCCGGCGGAGCTTTCTTT
>.|TRBV7-2|TRBJ2-3|TRBD2
CASSILAGGSTLTDTQYF
TGTGCCAGCAGCATACTAGCGGGAGGAAGCACCCTCACAGATACGCAGTATTTT
>few|TRBV7-9|TRBJ1-1|.
CASSLADTGFSEAFF
TGTGCCAGCAGCTTAGCAGACACAGGGTTTTCTGAAGCTTTCTTT
>few|TRBV18|TRBJ1-2|.
CASSPQGHGYTF
TGTGCCAGCTCACCACAGGGGCATGGCTACACCTTC
>.|TRBV7-9|TRBJ2-3|TRBD2
CASTGGSRTQYF
TGTGCCAGCACGGGCGGGAGCCGTACGCAGTATTTT
>many|TRBV2|TRBJ2-3|TRBD2
CASSEEGLAGDTQYF
TGTGCCAGCAGTGAAGAGGGACTAGCGGGAGATACGCAGTATTTT
>.|TRBV28|TRBJ2-1|.
CASSLAGKGQFF
TGTGCCAGCAGTTTGGCAGGGAAGGGGCAGTTCTTC
>many|TRBV6-5|TRBJ1-3|.
CASSYVDPLQSSGNTIYF
TGTGCCAGCAGTTACGTGGACCCCTTACAGAGCTCTGGAAACACCATATATTTT
>few|TRBV20-1|TRBJ2-3|.
CSARVGSQPTDTQYF
TGCAGTGCTAGAGTGGGCAGCCAGCCCACAGATACGCAGTATTTT
>.|TRBV24-1|TRBJ2-3|TRBD2
CATSDPQKTSGDYTDTQYF
TGTGCCACCAGTGATCCCCAAAAGACTAGCGGGGACTACACAGATACGCAGTATTTT
>.|TRBV28|TRBJ1-1|.
CASSFPGNWQGRTEAFF
TGTGCCAGCAGTTTCCCGGGGAACTGGCAGGGGAGGACTGAAGCTTTCTTT
>.|TRBV5-1|TRBJ1-1|TRBD1
CASSSPGGTEAFF
TGCGCCAGCAGCTCCCCAGGGGGGACTGAAGCTTTCTTT
>.|TRBV9|TRBJ1-4|.
CASSPSSFGGEKLFF
TGTGCCAGCAGCCCCTCTTCATTCGGAGGTGAAAAACTGTTTTTT
>many|TRBV5-5|TRBJ1-1|TRBD1
CASSQNPTGAGEAFF
TGTGCCAGCAGCCAAAACCCGACAGGGGCGGGGGAAGCTTTCTTT
>few|TRBV29-1|TRBJ1-6|.
CSVETVPGSPLHF
TGCAGCGTTGAAACGGTGCCCGGTTCACCCCTCCACTTT
>few|TRBV9|TRBJ1-6|.
CASSVFGRVEPLHF
TGTGCCAGCAGCGTATTCGGCAGGGTCGAACCCCTCCACTTT
>few|TRBV6-5|TRBJ2-5|.
CASREGGAEENQETQYF
TGTGCCAGCAGGGAGGGGGGCGCAGAGGAAAACCAAGAGACCCAGTACTTC
>many|TRBV4-1|TRBJ1-6|.
CASSARDNYNSPLHF
TGCGCCAGCAGCGCCAGGGACAACTATAATTCACCCCTCCACTTT
>many|TRBV28|TRBJ1-5|.
CASFSVRQPQHF
TGTGCCAGCTTCTCTGTTAGACAGCCCCAGCATTTT
>.|TRBV6-5|TRBJ1-1|.
CASSYSMRSPEAFF
TGTGCCAGCAGTTACTCGATGAGGTCACCTGAAGCTTTCTTT
>few|TRBV13|TRBJ2-3|.
CASSPPGDTDTQYF
TGTGCCAGCAGCCCCCCTGGGGACACAGATACGCAGTATTTT
>few|TRBV12-3/TRBV12-4|TRBJ1-2|.
CASTRDLDYGYTF
TGTGCCAGCACCCGGGACTTAGACTATGGCTACACCTTC
>few|TRBV20-1|TRBJ2-3|.
CSAQGTDTQYF
TGCAGTGCGCAGGGCACAGATACGCAGTATTTT
>.|TRBV7-9|TRBJ2-3|.
CASSLPSTDTQYF
TGTGCCAGCAGCTTACCTAGTACAGATACGCAGTATTTT
>many|TRBV20-1|TRBJ1-5|.
CSASREKNQPQHF
TGCAGTGCAAGCAGGGAAAAGAATCAGCCCCAGCATTTT
>many|TRBV5-1|TRBJ2-3|.
CASSSGQVGSTQYF
TGCGCCAGCAGCTCCGGACAAGTGGGGAGTACGCAGTATTTT
>many|TRBV7-2|TRBJ1-3|.
CASSPLLGWANTIYF
TGTGCCAGCAGCCCCCTTCTTGGTTGGGCGAACACCATATATTTT
>.|TRBV5-5|TRBJ2-7|.
CASSFLHGSSYEQYF
TGTGCCAGCAGCTTCCTACACGGGAGTTCTTACGAGCAGTACTTC
>.|TRBV6-5|TRBJ2-1|.
CASSRAGSTTYNEQFF
TGTGCCAGCAGTAGGGCAGGGAGTACCACGTACAATGAGCAGTTCTTC
>many|TRBV28|TRBJ2-5|.
CASGSEGHPQETQYF
TGTGCCAGCGGTAGTGAGGGGCACCCTCAAGAGACCCAGTACTTC
>.|TRBV11-3|TRBJ2-1|.
CASSSSSRGEQFF
TGTGCCAGCAGCTCGTCCTCTAGAGGGGAGCAGTTCTTC
>.|TRBV10-3|TRBJ2-2|.
CAIAGSGTGELFF
TGTGCCATCGCCGGGAGCGGCACCGGGGAGCTGTTTTTT
>.|TRBV5-1|TRBJ2-6|.
CASSLGTLPGANVLTF
TGCGCCAGCAGCTTGGGGACATTACCTGGGGCCAACGTCCTGACTTTC